What follows is one TCR beta chain and its context. Trimming removed 6 bases from V and 4 bases from J, with 18 bases in between. The germline gives CDR1 MNHEY, CDR2 SMNVEV (reference sequence). CDR3 size: 15 residues. The sample comes from a study of OX40 agonist ivuxolimab in advanced cancers. About the study: Dose-escalation patients suffered from hepatocellular carcinoma, melanoma, renal cell or head and neck cancer.

Assay: immunoSEQ multiplex PCR; the TCRdb copy retains only in-frame clones and omits some. The repertoire holds roughly 70,000 clones, with 75% to 90% as singletons. V gene TRBV27 combines with J gene TRBJ1-1, with D possibly matching TRBD1 (5 bases). Material: CD4+ or CD8+ T cells sorted from blood, obtained in a trial of the OX40 agonist ivuxolimab. The receptor was isolated from an adult with an advanced solid tumor such as melanoma, head and neck, liver or kidney cancer. DNA for the CDR3: TGTGCCAGCAGGACAGCTTCTGTTCTCGGCACTGAAGCTTTCTTT. The encoded protein is CASRTASVLGTEAFF.